One sample yielded the 22 T cell receptor beta chains listed below, sequenced in a study of identical twins. TCRdb re-derived calls from the 5' RACE reads in MiXCR, one entry per CDR3 protein. The data show 200,000 to 250,000 distinct CDR3 sequences, 6.5% to 9% seen once. These data are also associated with another study on yellow fever vaccine responses in identical twins.

Sequencing was performed on CD8+ T cells sorted from blood. The receptor source for this set is a woman aged 18-29 years in good health.

This clonotype was seen ten or more times. The chain carries TRBV29-1 and TRBJ1-1; D is unresolved. Trimming left V 8 bases short and J 0 bases short, with 10 bases between. Germline CDR1 and CDR2: SQVTM and ANQGSEA. The CDR3 contains 12 residues. The CDR3 bases are TGCAGCATAGCCCTTATGAACACTGAAGCTTTCTTT. Encoded protein: CSIALMNTEAFF.

The chain recombines TRBV7-6 with TRBJ2-3, with unresolved D. The CDR3 has 16 amino acids. CDR1 and CDR2 from the germline V gene are SGHVS and FNYEAQ. V was trimmed by 0 bases and J by 0 bases, leaving 10 bases between them. In DNA, the CDR3 is TGTGCCAGCAGCTTAGCGAGAACAGCTAGCACAGATACGCAGTATTTT. Amino acids: CASSLARTASTDTQYF.

This clonotype has a count of ten or more. The chain recombines TRBV12-3 or TRBV12-4 with TRBJ1-2, with 8 bases matching TRBD1. With 2 bases clipped from V and 3 bases from J, the junction kept 2 bases outside the gene matches. The CDR3 has 14 amino acids. CDR3 DNA sequence: TGTGCCAGCAGTTTACTACAGGGGGACTATGGCTACACCTTC. This gives the protein CASSLLQGDYGYTF.

This clonotype was recorded at least ten times. This sequence joins TRBV11-1 and TRBJ2-5; TRBD2 matches at 7 bases. The CDR3 has 17 amino acids. Germline CDR1 is SGHAT and CDR2 is FQDESV (reference sequence). J lost 3 bases, V lost 4 bases, and 14 bases had no gene match. The CDR3 nucleotides read TGTGCCAGCAGCTCGCCTGGGGGTGGCGGGAGAGAAGAGACCCAGTACTTC. This translates into CASSSPGGGGREETQYF.

This clonotype has more than one count but fewer than ten. The V call is TRBV18, the J call TRBJ2-3, with 8 bases that match TRBD2. Germline CDR1 reads KGHSH; CDR2 reads LQKENI. The junction had 14 bases not matched to a gene; V was cut back by 6 bases and J by 6 bases. The CDR3 loop spans 16 amino acids. This CDR3 reads CASSPLSGAGEDTQYF. The CDR3 DNA reads as TGTGCCAGCTCCCCATTAAGCGGAGCGGGAGAGGATACGCAGTATTTT.

This clonotype appeared a few times. The genes are TRBV28 and TRBJ2-7, with D possibly being TRBD1 (5 bases). The CDR3 is made up of 16 amino acids. The germline gives CDR1 MDHEN, CDR2 SYDVKM. V was shortened by 6 bases and J by 3 bases, with 21 bases between the two germline ends. Written as DNA, the CDR3 is TGTGCCAGCAGCCCAACCCAGGGTCCCGCTCACTACGAGCAGTACGTC. Protein sequence: CASSPTQGPAHYEQYV.

The table lists this clonotype with many counts. The V gene is TRBV6-2 or TRBV6-3, the J gene TRBJ2-7, with 13 nucleotides matching TRBD2. The CDR3 is 21 residues long. The junction had 20 bases not matched to a gene; V was cut back by 6 bases and J by 0 bases. Germline assignment: CDR1 MNHEY and CDR2 SVGEGT. Here the CDR3 reads CASSPGPRLAGGRGSSYEQYF. The CDR3 DNA reads as TGTGCCAGCAGCCCGGGTCCCCGACTAGCGGGAGGCCGTGGGAGCTCCTACGAGCAGTACTTC.

This clonotype has more than one count but fewer than ten. The rearrangement uses TRBV4-1 and TRBJ2-1; D is possibly TRBD1 (5 bases). Trimming took 2 bases from V and 0 from J, leaving 11 bases between them. Germline V gene lookup returns CDR1 MGHRA and CDR2 YSYEKL. CDR3 length equals 16 residues. The CDR3 is CASSQLYRSSYNEQFF. The CDR3, as DNA: TGCGCCAGCAGCCAACTTTACAGGAGCTCCTACAATGAGCAGTTCTTC.

There are a few counts of this clonotype. The CDR3 spells CASIIWGQGNNYGYTF. For the CDR3, the DNA is TGTGCCAGCATCATTTGGGGACAGGGGAATAACTATGGCTACACCTTC. This chain joins TRBV12-3 or TRBV12-4 and TRBJ1-2; 10 bases line up with TRBD1. Trimming removed 7 bases from V and 1 base from J; junction bases left unmatched: 9. The CDR3 totals 16 residues.

This clonotype appeared a few times. The chain joins TRBV9 to TRBJ2-1, with TRBD2 matching 9 bases. Germline values: CDR1 SGDLS, CDR2 YYNGEE. The ends lost 0 bases at V and 5 bases at J; junction bases unmatched: 6. The length of the CDR3 is 16 residues. The CDR3: CASSVVSGGPNNEQFF. The CDR3 DNA is TGTGCCAGCAGCGTAGTTAGCGGGGGCCCTAACAATGAGCAGTTCTTC.

This clonotype was recorded a few times. This could be a read error, since a much larger clone is one nucleotide away. The CDR3 DNA sequence: TGTGCCAGCAGCTTAGAGGCCGGGGAGCTGTTTTTT. It translates to CASSLEAGELFF. The chain carries TRBV7-9 and TRBJ2-2; D gene unclear. The CDR3 is made up of 12 amino acids. The V end lost 1 base, the J end lost 6 bases, and 3 bases lay between the germline ends. The germline V gene has CDR1 SEHNR and CDR2 FQNEAQ (reference sequence).

V is TRBV14 and J is TRBJ2-3, with D possibly being TRBD1 (5 bases). Trimming left V 4 bases short and J 4 bases short, with 12 bases between. Germline CDR1 and CDR2: SGHDN and FVKESK. The CDR3 is 14 residues long. This CDR3 reads CASSRGRTPDTQYF. The CDR3 region has the DNA TGTGCCAGCAGCCGGGGCAGAACCCCAGATACGCAGTATTTT.

The table lists this clonotype with a few counts. V usage is TRBV11-3 and J usage is TRBJ2-7; 14 bases are shared with TRBD2. Trimming at V came to 5 bases and at J to 7 bases, leaving 7 bases not matched to a gene. Germline lookup yields CDR1 SGHNT and CDR2 YENEEA. This CDR3 contains 15 residues. The CDR3 region is CASSPGLAGVGEQYF. The CDR3 region has the DNA TGTGCCAGCAGCCCGGGACTAGCGGGAGTCGGTGAGCAGTACTTC. Variable domain in full (rest from reference TRBV11-3 and TRBJ2-7): EAGVVQSPRYKIIEKKQPVAFWCNPISGHNTLYWYLQNLGQGPELLIRYENEEAVDDSQLPKDRFSAERLKGVDSTLKIQPAELGDSAVYLCASSPGLAGVGEQYFGPGTRLTVT.

This clonotype appeared many times. The rearrangement uses TRBV6-1 and TRBJ2-2; D call uncertain. Germline loops: CDR1 MNHNS, CDR2 SASEGT. V lost 5 bases and J 1 base, leaving 5 bases between the germline ends. The CDR3 consists of 13 residues. CDR3 bases: TGTGCCAGCAGTACGGAGAACACCGGGGAGCTGTTTTTT. Its translation: CASSTENTGELFF.

This clonotype was seen ten or more times. This rearrangement joins TRBV12-3 or TRBV12-4 to TRBJ2-1; 14 nucleotides line up with TRBD2. V trimming: 3 bases; J trimming: 4 bases; junction bases outside the gene matches: 2. CDR3 length: 16 amino acids. The CDR3 loop is CASSLGLAGVYNEQFF. In DNA, the CDR3 is TGTGCCAGCAGTTTGGGACTAGCGGGAGTTTACAATGAGCAGTTCTTC.

Notes on this clonotype: A much larger clonotype is one base distant, so this may be a read error. J is TRBJ2-7 and V is TRBV29-1; D ambiguous. The CDR3 contains 12 residues. Germline loops: CDR1 SQVTM, CDR2 ANQGSEA. Trimming removed 4 bases from V and 2 bases from J, with 9 bases in between. The CDR3 nucleotides are TGCAGCGTTGCTTTGTCTGCCTACGAGCAGTACTTC. Its protein is CSVALSAYEQYF.

This clonotype was seen a handful of times. The chain combines TRBV10-2 with TRBJ2-1; D gene unclear. This CDR3 is built from 10 residues. V dropped 3 bases and J dropped 12 bases, with 6 bases sitting between them. CDR1 is WSHSY, CDR2 SAAADI, per germline. In nucleotides, the CDR3 is TGCGCCAGCAGTGACCATCGGCAGTTCTTC. Translating it yields CASSDHRQFF.

This clonotype was detected ten times or more. Here the CDR3 reads CASSSYTGELFF. In DNA, the CDR3 is TGTGCCAGCAGTTCCTACACCGGGGAGCTGTTTTTT. The chain uses TRBV27 and TRBJ2-2; D ambiguous. V dropped 4 bases and J dropped 3 bases, with 3 bases sitting between them. CDR1 is MNHEY and CDR2 is SMNVEV in the germline V gene (reference sequence). This CDR3 spans 12 amino acids.

This clonotype was seen many times. J is TRBJ2-1 and V is TRBV7-6; 9 nucleotides line up with TRBD2. Germline V gene sequence: CDR1 SGHVS, CDR2 FNYEAQ. The ends lost 1 base at V and 3 bases at J; junction bases unmatched: 7. The CDR3 covers 17 residues. CDR3 residues: CASSLEESGGNYNEQFF. In nucleotides, the CDR3 is TGTGCCAGCAGCTTAGAGGAGAGCGGGGGGAACTACAATGAGCAGTTCTTC.

This CDR3 is CASTPMASIETDTQYF. Here the CDR3 DNA reads TGTGCCAGCACTCCGATGGCTAGCATCGAAACTGATACGCAGTATTTT. The rearrangement uses TRBV6-1 and TRBJ2-3; D may be TRBD2 (5 bases). The ends were cut back, 7 bases at V and 6 bases at J, with 23 bases in the middle. CDR1 and CDR2 (germline): MNHNS, SASEGT. The CDR3 is made up of 16 amino acids.

This clonotype was seen more than once but under ten times. V and J are TRBV29-1 and TRBJ2-3; a possible D gene is TRBD2 (7 bases). This CDR3 is 17 amino acids long. V shed 4 bases and J shed 2 bases, with 22 bases lying between them. Germline V gene lookup returns CDR1 SQVTM and CDR2 ANQGSEA. CDR3 residues: CSVAWGDGGRYTDTQYF. The CDR3 DNA sequence: TGCAGCGTTGCGTGGGGGGACGGGGGGCGATACACAGATACGCAGTATTTT.

This clonotype was seen at least ten times. The CDR3 DNA is TGTGCCAGCAATTCCGGCGCAGGGTACGCAGATACGCAGTATTTT. The encoded protein is CASNSGAGYADTQYF. This rearrangement joins TRBV12-3 or TRBV12-4 to TRBJ2-3, with D tentatively TRBD1 (5 bases). CDR3 length: 15 amino acids. V lost 7 bases and J lost 4, with 18 bases in between.